Below, 28 T cell receptor beta chains from the same sample are listed, as sequenced in a study of T cell responses to AZD1222 COVID-19 vaccine. Sequencing was performed with immunoSEQ multiplex PCR; in TCRdb, only in-frame clones are kept and a portion is missing. Seen here are roughly 67,000 clones, about four fifths observed once, and the top ten hold about 12%. The sample consisted of peripheral blood, taken on day 0 of AZD1222 vaccination. These receptors all stem from an adult in good health.

This chain connects TRBV4-1 to TRBJ1-6; no reliable D call. This CDR3 has 17 amino acids. The germline V and J ends were trimmed by 3 bases and 0 bases, with 12 bases remaining between them. Germline values: CDR1 MGHRA, CDR2 YSYEKL. CDR3 bases: TGCGCCAGCAGCCATCAAGCCGCAGTCTCCTATAATTCACCCCTCCACTTT. This gives the protein CASSHQAAVSYNSPLHF.

This clone has a single count. The CDR3 sequence: CASSVALGQGSYNEQFF. The CDR3 DNA reads TGTGCCAGCAGCGTAGCTTTGGGACAGGGTTCCTACAATGAGCAGTTCTTC. This chain links TRBV9 with TRBJ2-1; 9 bases are shared with TRBD1. Germline values: CDR1 SGDLS, CDR2 YYNGEE. With 0 bases clipped from V and 1 base from J, the junction kept 5 bases outside the gene matches. The CDR3 has 17 residues. Variable domain in full (rest from reference TRBV9 and TRBJ2-1): DSGVTQTPKHLITATGQRVTLRCSPRSGDLSVYWYQQSLDQGLQFLIQYYNGEERAKGNILERFSAQQFPDLHSELNLSSLELGDSALYFCASSVALGQGSYNEQFFGPGTRLTVL.

This clone was recorded once. This rearrangement joins TRBV13 to TRBJ1-1, with 7 bases that match TRBD1. CDR3 length: 15 residues. Germline-derived CDR1 and CDR2 are PRHDT and FYEKMQ (reference sequence). Trimming removed 5 bases from V and 3 bases from J; junction bases left unmatched: 9. CDR3 sequence reads: CASSSSTGTYTEAFF. For the CDR3, the DNA is TGTGCCAGCAGCAGCTCGACAGGGACCTACACTGAAGCTTTCTTT.

This clone was seen more than once but under ten times. CDR3 amino acids: CASSAAGDRGYNEQFF. The CDR3, as DNA: TGTGCCAGCAGTGCCGCCGGCGACAGGGGCTACAATGAGCAGTTCTTC. This sequence joins TRBV6-4 and TRBJ2-1; the match to TRBD1 covers 8 bases. In germline, CDR1 is MRHNA, CDR2 SNTAGT. The CDR3 totals 16 residues. Trimming took 4 bases from V and 3 from J; bases not matched to a gene: 8.

This chain uses TRBV7-8 with TRBJ2-7; no definite D call. With 5 bases removed from V and 0 bases from J, the gap between germline ends came to 2 bases. CDR1 and CDR2 (germline): SGHVS, FQNEAQ. The CDR3 loop spans 11 amino acids. The CDR3 DNA reads TGTGCCAGCAGCCCCTCCTACGAGCAGTACTTC. It translates to CASSPSYEQYF.

Written as DNA, the CDR3 is TGTGCCAGCAGCTTAGATTTCTCCGGACAGACTACGCAGTATTTT. Amino acid sequence: CASSLDFSGQTTQYF. The chain couples TRBV11-2 to TRBJ2-3; TRBD1 is a possible D gene (6 bases). The CDR3 loop spans 15 amino acids. Trimming pared 0 bases from V and 8 bases from J, leaving 15 bases between. Germline values: CDR1 SGHAT, CDR2 FQNNGV.

The V and J genes are TRBV11-1 and TRBJ2-1; tentative D call: TRBD1 (5 bases). CDR3 length: 16 residues. Deletions cut 0 bases from V and 6 bases from J, with 15 bases between. The V gene's germline CDR1 is SGHAT and CDR2 FQDESV (reference sequence). In DNA, the CDR3 is TGTGCCAGCAGCTTAGCTCCCCAGGGTGAGGCCAATGAGCAGTTCTTC. As protein: CASSLAPQGEANEQFF.

CDR3 nucleotides: TGTGCCAGCAGCTCGACGACCGGGACAGTTACCTACGAGCAGTACTTC. Encoded protein: CASSSTTGTVTYEQYF. This chain links TRBV7-8 with TRBJ2-7; 7 nucleotides agree with TRBD1. The CDR3 sequence is 16 residues long. V gave up 4 bases and J gave up 2 bases; unmatched junction bases: 11. Germline CDR1 is SGHVS and CDR2 is FQNEAQ.

The rearrangement links TRBV4-1 to TRBJ1-1; tentative D call: TRBD1 (6 bases). The CDR3 loop spans 16 amino acids. The V end lost 5 bases, the J end lost 0 bases, and 16 bases lay between the germline ends. Germline CDR1 reads MGHRA; CDR2 reads YSYEKL. The CDR3, as DNA: TGCGCCAGCAGCAAGAACAGGGTCGGTTTGAACACTGAAGCTTTCTTT. The encoded protein is CASSKNRVGLNTEAFF.

The V gene is TRBV3-1 (or the pseudogene TRBV3-2), the J gene TRBJ1-4, with 8 bases aligning to TRBD1. The germline CDR1 and CDR2 sequences are LGHDT and YNNKEL (reference sequence). The ends lost 3 bases at V and 8 bases at J; junction bases unmatched: 8. This CDR3 is 15 amino acids long. The CDR3 nucleotides are TGTGCCAGCAGCCATGGGGACAGGCGCGTGGAAAAACTGTTTTTT. Translated, it gives CASSHGDRRVEKLFF.

The chain joins TRBV24-1 to TRBJ2-3, with a possible D match to TRBD1 (5 bases). V lost 8 bases to trimming and J lost 2 bases, with 10 bases between them. The CDR3 is 13 residues long. Germline CDR1 KGHDR, CDR2 SFDVKD. Here the CDR3 reads CATKGALTDTQYF. The CDR3 nucleotides read TGTGCCACCAAAGGGGCCCTCACAGATACGCAGTATTTT.

Here the CDR3 DNA reads TGTGCCAGTAGTCCGCGCGGGGTAGGGGGCGACGGGTCCCTAGTGACCCAGTACTTC. It yields the protein CASSPRGVGGDGSLVTQYF. J is TRBJ2-5 and V is TRBV19; a possible D gene is TRBD1 (7 bases). V gave up 5 bases and J gave up 7 bases, with 32 bases separating them. Germline loops: CDR1 LNHDA, CDR2 SQIVND (reference sequence). CDR3 length: 19 residues.

The chain is built from TRBV5-6 and TRBJ2-6; possible D gene TRBD1, 7 bases. CDR1 is SGHDT and CDR2 is YYEEEE in the germline V gene. V dropped 4 bases and J dropped 5 bases, with 13 bases sitting between them. The CDR3 contains 15 residues. CDR3 DNA: TGTGCCAGCAGCCTACAGGGGAGGAGGGCCAACGTCCTGACTTTC. Its translation is CASSLQGRRANVLTF.

The chain joins TRBV9 to TRBJ1-1; perhaps TRBD1 as D (6 bases). Trimming cost V 5 bases and J 3 bases, with 23 bases left between them. CDR3 length: 17 amino acids. Germline CDR1 reads SGDLS; CDR2 reads YYNGEE. The CDR3 sequence is CASSGRGPGTRDTEAFF. The DNA of the CDR3 is TGTGCCAGCAGTGGTCGGGGGCCAGGGACTAGGGACACTGAAGCTTTCTTT.

This clone was observed a handful of times. The chain joins TRBV12-3 or TRBV12-4 to TRBJ2-7, with unresolved D. V lost 2 bases and J lost 0, with 5 bases in between. This CDR3 region has 13 residues. The CDR3 DNA sequence: TGTGCCAGCAGTTTAACGGACTCCTACGAGCAGTACTTC. Amino acids: CASSLTDSYEQYF.

This clone was detected only once. This rearrangement joins TRBV30 to TRBJ2-2; D remains unclear. This CDR3 comprises 13 residues. The ends were cut back, 0 bases at V and 7 bases at J, with 9 bases in the middle. Germline CDR1 reads GTSNPN; CDR2 reads SVGIG (reference sequence). DNA for the CDR3: TGTGCCTGGAGTGTTTTCGTGGGCGGGGAGCTGTTTTTT. As protein: CAWSVFVGGELFF.

The rearrangement joins TRBV6-5 to TRBJ1-2; no definite D call. The CDR3 covers 11 residues. The germline V gene encodes CDR1 MNHEY and CDR2 SVGAGI. Trimming shortened V by 7 bases and J by 10 bases, and 13 bases separated the two germline ends. For the CDR3, the DNA is TGTGCCAGCAAGGCTGACCCTACCTACACCTTC. It specifies CASKADPTYTF.

V is TRBV19 and J is TRBJ2-3; D uncertain. Germline loops: CDR1 LNHDA, CDR2 SQIVND (reference sequence). The CDR3 runs 15 residues. Deletions cut 7 bases from V and 3 bases from J, with 17 bases between. The CDR3, as DNA: TGTGCCAGTAATAGTGGCGGCCAATGGACAGATACGCAGTATTTT. Translated: CASNSGGQWTDTQYF.

A word on this clone: The limits of the CDR3 on the DNA are not certain, so only TCRdb's listed CDR3 is given. V usage is TRBV7-3 and J usage is TRBJ2-7; the tabulated D call, TRBD2, remains unverified against the DNA. Germline lookup yields CDR1 SGHTA and CDR2 FQGTGA. The CDR3 is 13 amino acids long, termini counted. The CDR3 loop is CASSSSGGYEQYF.

The chain recombines TRBV25-1 with TRBJ2-3; D gene uncertain. V dropped 2 bases and J dropped 0 bases, with 6 bases sitting between them. CDR1 and CDR2 from the germline V gene are MGHDK and SYGVNS. The CDR3 contains 14 residues. The chain's CDR3 is CASSEPRSTDTQYF. For the CDR3, the DNA is TGTGCCAGCAGTGAACCGCGGAGCACAGATACGCAGTATTTT.

This clone was counted only a few times. The chain employs TRBV25-1 and TRBJ1-6; TRBD1 matches 8 bases. This CDR3 spans 14 amino acids. V gave up 5 bases and J gave up 5 bases; unmatched junction bases: 2. In germline, CDR1 is MGHDK, CDR2 SYGVNS. The CDR3 loop is CASSSDRDNSPLHF. Here the CDR3 DNA reads TGTGCCAGCAGTTCGGACAGGGATAATTCACCCCTCCACTTT.

This chain uses TRBV5-1 with TRBJ2-1; TRBD1 aligns across 7 bases. Germline CDR1 and CDR2: SGHRS and YFSETQ. This CDR3 spans 14 amino acids. Unmatched junction bases numbered 7, after V lost 5 bases and J lost 5 bases. CDR3 coding DNA: TGCGCCAGCAGGACATTCACAGGGGACAATGAGCAGTTCTTC. As protein: CASRTFTGDNEQFF. Full variable domain (remainder filled in from reference TRBV5-1 and TRBJ2-1): KAGVTQTPRYLIKTRGQQVTLSCSPISGHRSVSWYQQTPGQGLQFLFEYFSETQRNKGNFPGRFSGRQFSNSRSEMNVSTLELGDSALYLCASRTFTGDNEQFFGPGTRLTVL.

The rearrangement links TRBV4-1 to TRBJ1-6; D is perhaps TRBD1 (6 bases). Per the germline V gene, CDR1 is MGHRA and CDR2 is YSYEKL. This CDR3 is built from 17 residues. Trimming pared 0 bases from V and 9 bases from J, leaving 18 bases between. The CDR3 DNA reads TGCGCCAGCAGCCAAGATCCCCCCGGGGGGCTCCTTTCACCCCTCCACTTT. As protein: CASSQDPPGGLLSPLHF.

On this clone itself: One junction end does not reproduce the germline sequence, and a read error may be involved. The chain uses TRBV7-7 and TRBJ2-1; D not certain. This CDR3 is 16 amino acids long. CDR1 is SSHAT and CDR2 is FNYEAQ in the germline V gene (reference sequence). The CDR3 DNA is TGTGCTAGCAGCCCCCGACGGCCTAGCTCCTACAATGAGCAGTTCTTC. It codes for CASSPRRPSSYNEQFF.

The chain couples TRBV5-4 to TRBJ2-2; tentatively, D is TRBD2 (7 bases). CDR1 and CDR2 (germline): SGHNT, YYREEE (reference sequence). Trimming cost V 2 bases and J 2 bases, with 16 bases left between them. The CDR3 runs 17 residues. CDR3 in amino acids: CASSLGGASSNTGELFF. CDR3 nucleotide sequence: TGTGCCAGCAGCTTAGGGGGGGCTAGCTCTAACACCGGGGAGCTGTTTTTT.

The chain recombines TRBV7-9 with TRBJ1-2; no clear D gene. In germline, CDR1 is SEHNR, CDR2 FQNEAQ (reference sequence). The CDR3 spans 14 residues. V lost 1 base to trimming and J lost 4 bases, with 10 bases between them. This chain's CDR3 is CASSLDGGLYGYTF. The CDR3 DNA sequence: TGTGCCAGCAGCTTAGACGGAGGACTCTATGGCTACACCTTC.

The CDR3 protein is CASSTRILRGPGGELFF. The CDR3 bases are TGTGCCAGTAGCACACGGATCCTACGGGGGCCTGGAGGGGAGCTGTTTTTT. The chain uses TRBV19 and TRBJ2-2; D is perhaps TRBD1 or TRBD2 (6 bases each). Trimming removed 6 bases at V and 8 bases at J, with 25 bases between. Germline values: CDR1 LNHDA, CDR2 SQIVND (reference sequence). The CDR3 runs to 17 residues.

The chain combines TRBV5-5 with TRBJ1-1; possible D gene TRBD1, 5 bases. Germline CDR1 and CDR2: SGHKS and YYEKEE (reference sequence). CDR3 size: 14 residues. Trimming took 2 bases from V and 7 from J, leaving 15 bases between them. This CDR3 reads CASSFVRGRDEAFF. As DNA, the CDR3 is TGTGCCAGCAGCTTTGTAAGGGGAAGAGATGAAGCTTTCTTT.